This TCR beta chain was sequenced in a study of T cells in Graves' hyperthyroidism and ophthalmopathy. Amplification of TCR beta CDR3 regions used RNA as the template. The HTBI primer set was used in a first-round RT-PCR of the TCR CDR3. In TCRdb, the multiplex PCR reads were re-called with MiXCR into one record per CDR3 protein. Of 750,000 to 950,000 distinct CDR3 sequences listed, 38% were seen once; the top ten hold around 10%. The table lists this clonotype with a few counts. Germline values: CDR1 MRHNA, CDR2 SNTAGT. V dropped 5 bases and J dropped 7 bases, with 9 bases sitting between them. CDR3 length equals 12 residues.

Sequenced sample: blood. The source of this sequence is a young man with Graves' hyperthyroidism. This chain uses TRBV6-4 with TRBJ1-5; no firm D call. This CDR3 is CASSPADQPQHF. The CDR3 region has the DNA TGTGCCAGCAGTCCCGCGGACCAGCCCCAGCATTTT.